These 30 T cell receptor beta chains were all obtained from the same sample, sequenced in a study of T cells in Graves' hyperthyroidism and ophthalmopathy. There were TCR beta CDR3 regions amplified from RNA transcripts. Primed by the HTBI set, a first-round RT-PCR was run on the TCR CDR3. TCRdb passed the multiplex PCR reads through MiXCR, listing each CDR3 protein once. The sample shows some 600,000 distinct CDR3 sequences, over 11% of them seen only once. Sequences were obtained from blood. The receptors originated from a woman younger than 45 with Graves' hyperthyroidism that later progressed to Graves' ophthalmopathy.

This clonotype was observed a few times. V usage is TRBV5-6 and J usage is TRBJ1-3; D is possibly TRBD1 (6 bases). This CDR3 region has 14 residues. The V and J ends lost 1 base and 3 bases respectively, with 8 bases between them. Germline lookup yields CDR1 SGHDT and CDR2 YYEEEE. The CDR3 reads CASSLTGNGNTIYF. CDR3 in DNA: TGTGCCAGCAGCTTGACAGGGAATGGAAACACCATATATTTT.

This clonotype has only a few counts. This rearrangement joins TRBV12-3 or TRBV12-4 to TRBJ1-1; 11 positions agree with TRBD1. The J segment lost 3 bases and the V segment lost 8 bases, leaving 5 bases of the junction unmatched. The CDR3 runs to 14 residues. CDR3 sequence: CASRPGQGDTEAFF. The CDR3 DNA reads TGTGCCAGCCGTCCGGGACAGGGGGACACTGAAGCTTTCTTT.

Ten or more counts support this clonotype. J is TRBJ2-5 and V is TRBV7-3, with a weak D call TRBD1 (6 bases). This CDR3 is 15 amino acids long. The germline gives CDR1 SGHTA, CDR2 FQGTGA. Trimming stripped 2 bases from V and 2 bases from J, with 12 bases between. This CDR3 reads CASSLGRTVQETQYF. The CDR3 bases are TGTGCCAGCAGCTTAGGGCGGACAGTACAAGAGACCCAGTACTTC.

This clonotype has a count of ten or more. V and J are TRBV6-1 and TRBJ1-2, with 7 bases aligning to TRBD1. The ends lost 5 bases at V and 7 bases at J; junction bases unmatched: 10. Germline V CDR1 and CDR2: MNHNS, SASEGT. This CDR3 comprises 14 residues. The CDR3 reads CASSYGGPGGGYTF. The DNA of the CDR3 is TGTGCCAGCAGTTATGGAGGACCAGGGGGTGGCTACACCTTC.

The chain couples TRBV29-1 to TRBJ1-4, with unresolved D. The CDR3 is 13 residues long. Germline CDR1 is SQVTM and CDR2 is ANQGSEA. Deletions cut 7 bases from V and 2 bases from J, with 11 bases between. In DNA form, the CDR3 reads TGCAGCGCCGTGAAGGGTACTAATGAAAAACTGTTTTTT. This sequence encodes CSAVKGTNEKLFF. Full variable domain (rest looked up from reference TRBV29-1 and TRBJ1-4): SAVISQKPSRDICQRGTSLTIQCQVDSQVTMMFWYRQQPGQSLTLIATANQGSEATYESGFVIDKFPISRPNLTFSTLTVSNMSPEDSSIYLCSAVKGTNEKLFFGSGTQLSVL.

The chain links TRBV4-2 to TRBJ2-7; no definite D call. The CDR3 is made up of 12 amino acids. Per the germline V gene, CDR1 is LGHNA and CDR2 is YNFKEQ. Trimming removed 1 base from V and 6 bases from J, with 7 bases in between. The CDR3 nucleotides are TGTGCCAGCAGCCAAGCTGGAAGCGAGCAGTACTTC. The encoded protein is CASSQAGSEQYF.

This clonotype came up a few times. The V call is TRBV25-1, the J call TRBJ1-1; a weak D match, TRBD1 (5 bases). The CDR3 consists of 12 residues. CDR1 and CDR2 from the germline V gene are MGHDK and SYGVNS. V dropped 4 bases and J dropped 7 bases, with 10 bases sitting between them. CDR3 nucleotide sequence: TGTGCCAGCAGTGTTGGGACGGATGAAGCTTTCTTT. Residues: CASSVGTDEAFF.

The chain combines TRBV27 with TRBJ1-5; TRBD1 agrees at 10 bases. From germline, CDR1 is MNHEY and CDR2 SMNVEV (reference sequence). V lost 4 bases and J lost 6; bases outside the gene matches: 12. The CDR3 extends over 17 amino acids. CDR3 sequence: CASSSTMTGGGGQPQHF. The CDR3 region has the DNA TGTGCCAGCAGTTCCACCATGACAGGGGGCGGTGGTCAGCCCCAGCATTTT.

This clonotype came up many times. This chain joins TRBV16 and TRBJ1-3; maybe TRBD1 (5 bases). The CDR3 totals 15 residues. Per germline, CDR1 KGHSY and CDR2 FQNENV. Deletions cut 4 bases from V and 0 bases from J, with 10 bases between. The chain's CDR3 is CASSPTVASGNTIYF. CDR3 nucleotides: TGTGCCAGCAGCCCGACAGTCGCCTCTGGAAACACCATATATTTT.

The chain couples TRBV19 to TRBJ2-2; 11 nucleotides agree with TRBD2. The CDR3 has 17 residues. Germline trimming cut 5 bases from V and 8 bases from J; bases unmatched to any gene: 13. Germline values: CDR1 LNHDA, CDR2 SQIVND (reference sequence). CDR3 loop: CASSPRLSGRAVGELFF. For the CDR3, the DNA is TGTGCCAGTAGTCCCAGACTTAGCGGGAGGGCCGTGGGGGAGCTGTTTTTT.

This clonotype was recorded at least ten times. The V and J genes are TRBV6-2 or TRBV6-3 and TRBJ2-7; possible D gene TRBD2, 5 bases. Per germline, CDR1 MNHEY and CDR2 SVGEGT. Trimming took 6 bases from V and 3 from J, leaving 15 bases between them. The CDR3 is 14 residues long. In DNA, the CDR3 is TGTGCCAGCAGCCCTAGCCCTTCCTACTACGAGCAGTACTTC. Translating gives CASSPSPSYYEQYF.

The chain combines TRBV20-1 with TRBJ1-5; 7 nucleotides match TRBD1. This CDR3 region has 20 residues. V was clipped by 0 bases and J by 1 base; unmatched bases: 18. Germline lookup yields CDR1 DFQATT and CDR2 SNEGSKA (reference sequence). The CDR3, as DNA: TGCAGTGCTAGAGATCTCAATAGAACAGGGGCAGTGGGAAGCAATCAGCCCCAGCATTTT. It codes for CSARDLNRTGAVGSNQPQHF.

The table lists this clonotype with many counts. The CDR3 loop is CASSPDRDTDTQYF. CDR3 bases: TGTGCCAGCAGTCCAGACAGAGACACAGATACGCAGTATTTT. The chain carries TRBV2 and TRBJ2-3; weak D call: TRBD1 (5 bases). CDR1 and CDR2 (germline): SNHLY, FYNNEI. The V and J ends lost 5 bases and 2 bases respectively, with 11 bases between them. This CDR3 spans 14 amino acids.

This clonotype was counted between two and nine times. The V gene is TRBV4-1, the J gene TRBJ1-3; D might be TRBD1 (6 bases). The CDR3 loop spans 17 amino acids. The V gene's germline CDR1 is MGHRA and CDR2 YSYEKL. V was pared by 1 base and J by 0 bases, with 13 bases between. The DNA of the CDR3 is TGCGCCAGCAGCCAAGGCTCCCAGGGGACCTCTGGAAACACCATATATTTT. Its translation: CASSQGSQGTSGNTIYF.

To note about this clonotype: The missing conserved phenylalanine or tryptophan at the end of this CDR3 makes a read error likely. The rearrangement links TRBV27 to TRBJ2-7; 7 nucleotides agree with TRBD1. This CDR3 comprises 13 residues. V trimming: 3 bases; J trimming: 6 bases; junction bases outside the gene matches: 5. The germline gives CDR1 MNHEY, CDR2 SMNVEV (reference sequence). For the CDR3, the DNA is TGTGCCAGCAGTTTCGACAGGGCCAGCGAGCAGTACCTC. Residues: CASSFDRASEQYL.

This chain joins TRBV28 and TRBJ2-1; D gene uncertain. The CDR3 loop spans 13 amino acids. Trimming stripped 2 bases from V and 6 bases from J, with 8 bases between. Germline V gives CDR1 MDHEN, CDR2 SYDVKM. The DNA of the CDR3 is TGTGCCAGCAGTTTAGTGGCAGCCAATGAGCAGTTCTTC. As protein: CASSLVAANEQFF.

This clonotype was seen ten or more times. The J gene is TRBJ2-1, the V gene TRBV2; 7 nucleotides line up with TRBD2. The CDR3 sequence is 14 residues long. Germline CDR1 reads SNHLY; CDR2 reads FYNNEI. J was trimmed by 8 bases and V by 7 bases; bases with no gene match: 11. The chain's CDR3 is CASTPSGRGDEQFF. Here the CDR3 DNA reads TGTGCCAGCACCCCTAGCGGAAGGGGCGATGAGCAGTTCTTC.

This clonotype showed up many times. This chain uses TRBV28 with TRBJ1-1; possible D gene TRBD1, 5 bases. CDR1 MDHEN and CDR2 SYDVKM come from the germline V gene. The CDR3 extends over 15 amino acids. With 6 bases removed from V and 1 base from J, the gap between germline ends came to 15 bases. In DNA, the CDR3 is TGTGCCAGCAGCCCTACCTTGACAGAGAACACTGAAGCTTTCTTT. This codes for CASSPTLTENTEAFF.

This clonotype was detected many times. The V and J genes are TRBV28 and TRBJ2-2, with 10 positions matching TRBD1. Looked up from germline, CDR1 is MDHEN and CDR2 is SYDVKM. There are 13 residues in the CDR3. V shed 8 bases and J 5 bases; nucleotides not matched to a gene: 2. CDR3 amino acids: CASGQGVTGELFF. The CDR3 DNA reads TGTGCCAGCGGACAGGGGGTAACCGGGGAGCTGTTTTTT. The full variable domain, in which reference TRBV28 and TRBJ2-2 provide the parts outside the CDR3, is DVKVTQSSRYLVKRTGEKVFLECVQDMDHENMFWYRQDPGLGLRLIYFSYDVKMKEKGDIPEGYSVSREKKERFSLILESASTNQTSMYLCASGQGVTGELFFGEGSRLTVL.

Many counts were recorded for this clonotype. V usage is TRBV12-3 or TRBV12-4 and J usage is TRBJ2-3; no reliable D call. Trimming pared 5 bases from V and 0 bases from J, leaving 18 bases between. The length of the CDR3 is 17 residues. CDR3: CASSPPVWAQSTDTQYF. The DNA of the CDR3 is TGTGCCAGCAGTCCCCCGGTCTGGGCCCAGAGCACAGATACGCAGTATTTT.

There are a few counts of this clonotype. This chain connects TRBV11-2 to TRBJ1-2; D gene uncertain. This CDR3 region has 12 residues. The germline V and J ends were trimmed by 6 bases and 6 bases, with 11 bases remaining between them. CDR1 is SGHAT and CDR2 is FQNNGV in the germline V gene. The CDR3 bases are TGTGCCAGCAGGGGCCGACCTGATGGCTACACCTTC. This gives the protein CASRGRPDGYTF.

V gene TRBV6-1 combines with J gene TRBJ2-7; unclear D gene. Germline V CDR1 and CDR2: MNHNS, SASEGT. The V end lost 1 base, the J end lost 0 bases, and 16 bases lay between the germline ends. CDR3 length: 17 residues. In nucleotides, the CDR3 is TGTGCCAGCAGTGAAGAGACATTATCATCGAGCTCCTACGAGCAGTACTTC. This encodes CASSEETLSSSSYEQYF.

The chain recombines TRBV12-3 or TRBV12-4 with TRBJ1-4, with D tentatively TRBD1 (6 bases). The length of the CDR3 is 13 residues. The ends were cut back, 8 bases at V and 7 bases at J, with 14 bases in the middle. This CDR3 is CASGGGPSEKLFF. Written as DNA, the CDR3 is TGTGCCAGCGGGGGGGGCCCTAGTGAAAAACTGTTTTTT.

This clonotype was detected ten times or more. For the CDR3, the DNA is TGTGCCAGCAGCGCCAGCATATCTAATGAGCAGTTCTTC. As protein: CASSASISNEQFF. The rearrangement uses TRBV9 and TRBJ2-1; D is undetermined. The CDR3 length is 13 residues. The germline CDR1 and CDR2 sequences are SGDLS and YYNGEE. Trimming shortened V by 3 bases and J by 7 bases, and 11 bases separated the two germline ends.

This clonotype was detected ten times or more. The chain has TRBV6-1 and TRBJ2-4; TRBD2 is a possible D gene (7 bases). V lost 1 base and J lost 0, with 16 bases in between. From germline, CDR1 is MNHNS and CDR2 SASEGT. The CDR3 length is 18 residues. The CDR3 nucleotides read TGTGCCAGCAGTGAAGACGTCGCGGGGGCGGGAGCCAAAAACATTCAGTACTTC. It codes for CASSEDVAGAGAKNIQYF.

This clonotype was observed many times. The chain has TRBV28 and TRBJ2-2; TRBD1 matches at 8 bases. The CDR3 has 15 amino acids. CDR1 and CDR2 (germline): MDHEN, SYDVKM. After removal of 4 bases from V and 5 bases from J, the junction contained 6 bases not matched to a gene. CDR3 in DNA: TGTGCCAGCAGTTCCCGGGACAGGTGGACCGGGGAGCTGTTTTTT. It encodes CASSSRDRWTGELFF.

Ten or more counts support this clonotype. The chain is built from TRBV20-1 and TRBJ2-5; D may be TRBD1 or TRBD2 (5 bases each). The CDR3 runs 16 residues. Germline V gene lookup returns CDR1 DFQATT and CDR2 SNEGSKA (reference sequence). V lost 6 bases to trimming and J lost 3 bases, with 23 bases between them. CDR3 coding DNA: TGCAGTGCGACCGGGACCTGGGGAGTAGGTGAAGAGACCCAGTACTTC. It translates to CSATGTWGVGEETQYF.

This clonotype was recorded at least ten times. This chain connects TRBV20-1 to TRBJ2-2; D gene ambiguous. The ends were cut back, 2 bases at V and 3 bases at J, with 4 bases in the middle. Looked up from germline, CDR1 is DFQATT and CDR2 is SNEGSKA (reference sequence). The CDR3 length is 12 residues. The CDR3 DNA is TGCAGTGCTAGACCCTACACCGGGGAGCTGTTTTTT. It codes for CSARPYTGELFF.

This chain joins TRBV6-1 and TRBJ1-2; no firm D call. Germline CDR1 is MNHNS and CDR2 is SASEGT. V was trimmed by 1 base and J by 4 bases, leaving 13 bases between them. The CDR3 sequence is 15 residues long. For the CDR3, the DNA is TGTGCCAGCAGTGAAGATCGGCAGAAACTCTATGGCTACACCTTC. Its translation: CASSEDRQKLYGYTF.

The chain couples TRBV5-1 to TRBJ2-5, with TRBD2 identical over 9 bases. From germline, CDR1 is SGHRS and CDR2 YFSETQ. Trimming at V came to 4 bases and at J to 0 bases, leaving 7 bases not matched to a gene. The CDR3 sequence is 16 residues long. This CDR3 is CASSAGGTAYQETQYF. For the CDR3, the DNA is TGCGCCAGCAGCGCGGGGGGGACAGCTTACCAAGAGACCCAGTACTTC. Full variable domain (outside the CDR3, taken from reference TRBV5-1 and TRBJ2-5): KAGVTQTPRYLIKTRGQQVTLSCSPISGHRSVSWYQQTPGQGLQFLFEYFSETQRNKGNFPGRFSGRQFSNSRSEMNVSTLELGDSALYLCASSAGGTAYQETQYFGPGTRLLVL.